The 23 T cell receptor beta chains presented below share a single source sample, sequenced in a study of blood T cells in healthy people across ages. For the second PCR, which ran for about 7 to 11 cycles, a sample-barcoded 5' primer and a J-beta primer mix were used. TCRdb re-called the 5' RACE reads through MiXCR, storing one row per CDR3 protein. The sample has about 1.4 million distinct CDR3 sequences; 45% to 70% are singletons. Sequencing was carried out using blood. The receptors originated from a man between 18 and 29 years old in good health.

The gene calls are TRBV9 and TRBJ2-4; 10 bases align to TRBD2. The DNA end favors TRBJ2-7, so the J call may be wrong. The germline CDR1 and CDR2 sequences are SGDLS and YYNGEE. The CDR3 spans 15 residues. The CDR3 reads CASSPLTSGMYEQYF. In nucleotides, the CDR3 is TGTGCCAGCAGCCCCCTTACTAGCGGGATGTACGAGCAGTACTTC.

CDR3: CASSYPLGSGNGNEQFF. The CDR3 DNA is TGTGCCAGCAGTTACCCCTTGGGGAGCGGGAATGGCAATGAGCAGTTCTTC. The chain combines TRBV6-5 with TRBJ2-1, with 7 bases matching TRBD2. The CDR3 has 17 amino acids. V shed 2 bases and J 6 bases; nucleotides not matched to a gene: 13. CDR1 is MNHEY and CDR2 is SVGAGI in the germline V gene.

This clonotype was detected only a few times. The V gene is TRBV14, the J gene TRBJ2-3; 13 bases are a match to TRBD2. The CDR3 runs 16 residues. Trimming took 3 bases from V and 1 from J; bases not matched to a gene: 1. Germline values: CDR1 SGHDN, CDR2 FVKESK. CDR3 amino acids: CASSHTSGGGTDTQYF. Written as DNA, the CDR3 is TGTGCCAGCAGCCACACTAGCGGGGGGGGCACAGATACGCAGTATTTT.

CDR3 in amino acids: CASSEGWGFGQETQYF. For the CDR3, the DNA is TGTGCCAGCAGTGAAGGTTGGGGTTTCGGGCAAGAGACCCAGTACTTC. V usage is TRBV2 and J usage is TRBJ2-5, with no clear D. This CDR3 has 16 residues. Trimming left V 1 base short and J 2 bases short, with 14 bases between. Germline loops: CDR1 SNHLY, CDR2 FYNNEI. The full variable domain, rest sourced from reference TRBV2 and TRBJ2-5, is EPEVTQTPSHQVTQMGQEVILRCVPISNHLYFYWYRQILGQKVEFLVSFYNNEISEKSEIFDDQFSVERPDGSNFTLKIRSTKLEDSAMYFCASSEGWGFGQETQYFGPGTRLLVL.

The chain is built from TRBV20-1 and TRBJ2-5; D is uncertain. The CDR3 totals 15 residues. Germline values: CDR1 DFQATT, CDR2 SNEGSKA (reference sequence). V was cut by 3 bases and J by 0 bases, with 14 bases left in between. This CDR3 reads CSASSPEGYQETQYF. The CDR3 bases are TGCAGTGCTAGTTCTCCGGAAGGGTACCAAGAGACCCAGTACTTC.

This rearrangement joins TRBV20-1 to TRBJ2-4; 10 bases are shared with TRBD2. The germline V gene encodes CDR1 DFQATT and CDR2 SNEGSKA (reference sequence). CDR3 length equals 16 residues. Trimming took 2 bases from V and 7 from J; bases not matched to a gene: 11. The CDR3 DNA follows: TGCAGTGCTAGACCAAATAGCGGGGGGCCACGGAACATTCAGTACTTC. Translated: CSARPNSGGPRNIQYF.

This clonotype was recorded a few times. In DNA, the CDR3 is TGTGCCACAAGCGACAGGGTGAACAATGAGCAGTTCTTC. It translates to CATSDRVNNEQFF. The chain carries TRBV15 and TRBJ2-1; 7 nucleotides align to TRBD1. Germline V gene lookup returns CDR1 LNHNV and CDR2 YYDKDF (reference sequence). This CDR3 is built from 13 residues. V lost 9 bases and J lost 5; bases outside the gene matches: 7.

This clonotype was counted once. The rearrangement uses TRBV12-5 and TRBJ2-5; no clear D. From germline, CDR1 is LGHNT and CDR2 FRNRAP. V was pared by 2 bases and J by 4 bases, with 11 bases between. The CDR3 is 14 residues long. The chain's CDR3 is CASGLPQDRETQYF. CDR3 DNA: TGTGCTAGTGGTTTGCCCCAGGACCGAGAGACCCAGTACTTC.

Comment on this clonotype: This may be a read error: a much more frequent sequence differs by one nucleotide. The rearrangement links TRBV7-6 to TRBJ2-4; D possibly corresponds to TRBD1 (6 bases). The DNA end lines up better with TRBJ2-5; the J call may be wrong. CDR3 size: 13 residues. Germline-derived CDR1 and CDR2 are SGHVS and FNYEAQ. The CDR3 DNA is TGTGCCAGCAGTGGGACACACCAAGAGACCCAGTACTTC. Protein product: CASSGTHQETQYF.

With respect to this clonotype: A much larger clone lies a single base off, so this may be a read error. The chain recombines TRBV12-3 or TRBV12-4 with TRBJ2-3; D perhaps matches TRBD2 (5 bases). This CDR3 has 14 residues. Trimming removed 2 bases at V and 1 base at J, with 7 bases between. CDR3 loop: CASSLPAGTDTQYF. The DNA of the CDR3 is TGTGCCAGCAGTTTACCAGCGGGCACAGATACGCAGTATTTT.

The V gene is TRBV10-2, the J gene TRBJ2-5, with D perhaps TRBD1 (5 bases). With the DNA end fitting TRBJ2-7 better, the J assignment may be wrong. CDR3 length: 11 residues. Germline V gene data show CDR1 as WSHSY and CDR2 as SAAADI. The CDR3 DNA follows: TGCGCCAGCCAGGGTTCCGACGAGCAGTACTTC. Its translation is CASQGSDEQYF.

This clonotype has a handful of counts. The chain couples TRBV29-1 to TRBJ1-2; tentatively, D is TRBD1 (6 bases). Between the trimmed V and J ends, which lost 1 base and 4 bases, there was a span of 16 bases. This CDR3 spans 15 amino acids. Germline V gives CDR1 SQVTM, CDR2 ANQGSEA. Written as DNA, the CDR3 is TGCAGCGTTGAAGGTGGCCCGGGGGGCGGCTATGGCTACACCTTC. Protein sequence: CSVEGGPGGGYGYTF.

This chain uses TRBV3-1 with TRBJ2-1; D might be TRBD2 (6 bases). V shed 4 bases and J shed 9 bases, with 28 bases lying between them. CDR3 length equals 18 residues. The germline V gene encodes CDR1 LGHDT and CDR2 YNNKEL (reference sequence). The CDR3 nucleotides are TGTGCCAGCAGCCCATCTCAGGGACTCCAACTTACCGGGGGTGAGCAGTTCTTC. It encodes CASSPSQGLQLTGGEQFF.

This sequence joins TRBV7-9 and TRBJ2-1, with a weak D call TRBD2 (6 bases). The germline V gene has CDR1 SEHNR and CDR2 FQNEAQ (reference sequence). The V and J ends lost 2 bases and 15 bases respectively, with 11 bases between them. The CDR3 covers 11 residues. This CDR3 reads CASSLTDYPFF. CDR3 nucleotides: TGTGCCAGCAGCTTAACGGACTACCCGTTCTTC.

V gene TRBV29-1 combines with J gene TRBJ2-7; maybe TRBD2 (5 bases). The germline V gene encodes CDR1 SQVTM and CDR2 ANQGSEA. This CDR3 spans 15 amino acids. V lost 6 bases and J lost 0, with 18 bases in between. The CDR3 region has the DNA TGCAGCGTCCTACCGGCGGGCCTTTCCTCCTACGAGCAGTACTTC. This gives the protein CSVLPAGLSSYEQYF.

The chain's CDR3 is CASSYTQGTEAFF. The CDR3 nucleotides are TGTGCCAGCAGTTACACCCAGGGGACTGAAGCTTTCTTT. This sequence joins TRBV6-5 and TRBJ1-1, with D possibly TRBD1 on 6 matching bases. CDR1 is MNHEY, CDR2 SVGAGI, per germline. The V gene lost 2 bases and the J gene lost 5 bases, with 9 bases spanning the gap. CDR3 length: 13 amino acids.

The chain carries TRBV4-2 and TRBJ2-7; TRBD1 agrees at 8 bases. Losses at the gene ends were 0 bases for V and 2 bases for J; bases not matched to a gene: 9. The CDR3 has 17 amino acids. CDR1 and CDR2 from the germline V gene are LGHNA and YNFKEQ. The CDR3 here is CASSQDFGDRNTYEQYF. The CDR3 DNA reads TGTGCCAGCAGCCAAGATTTCGGGGACAGGAACACCTACGAGCAGTACTTC.

This rearrangement joins TRBV11-2 to TRBJ2-7; maybe TRBD1 (6 bases). Trimming removed 5 bases at V and 2 bases at J, with 16 bases between. Germline V CDR1 and CDR2: SGHAT, FQNNGV. This CDR3 is 15 amino acids long. CDR3 sequence (DNA): TGTGCCAGCAGCGTTCATCAGGGGAATACCTACGAGCAGTACTTC. Translated, it gives CASSVHQGNTYEQYF.

This clonotype turned up a few times. The chain is built from TRBV4-1 and TRBJ2-4, with D possibly being TRBD1 (6 bases). The J call may be in error: the DNA end matches TRBJ2-7 better. From germline, CDR1 is MGHRA and CDR2 YSYEKL. The CDR3 runs 13 residues. CDR3 sequence: CASSQGQADEQYF. The CDR3 coding sequence is TGCGCCAGCAGCCAGGGACAAGCGGACGAGCAGTACTTC.

The chain links TRBV3-1 to TRBJ2-7, with D unclear. Trimming left V 8 bases short and J 3 bases short, with 26 bases between. The length of the CDR3 is 17 residues. Germline CDR1 is LGHDT and CDR2 is YNNKEL (reference sequence). The CDR3 DNA reads TGTGCCAGCGGCGATAAAAATACTGACACTGGATTCTACGAGCAGTACTTC. Translation: CASGDKNTDTGFYEQYF.

The chain employs TRBV2 and TRBJ2-7; D call uncertain. V was cut by 2 bases and J by 1 base, with 12 bases left in between. Looked up from germline, CDR1 is SNHLY and CDR2 is FYNNEI. The CDR3 loop spans 15 amino acids. The chain's CDR3 is CASSENPNSSYEQYF. The DNA of the CDR3 is TGTGCCAGCAGTGAAAATCCGAACAGTTCCTACGAGCAGTACTTC.

This chain joins TRBV25-1 and TRBJ2-2; D might be TRBD1 (6 bases). The length of the CDR3 is 15 residues. Trimming removed 4 bases at V and 7 bases at J, with 16 bases between. Germline V lookup: CDR1 MGHDK, CDR2 SYGVNS. CDR3 protein: CASSVRSQGGGELFF. The CDR3 DNA is TGTGCCAGCAGTGTTAGGTCACAGGGTGGCGGGGAGCTGTTTTTT. The full variable domain, with the rest looked up from reference TRBV25-1 and TRBJ2-2, is EADIYQTPRYLVIGTGKKITLECSQTMGHDKMYWYQQDPGMELHLIHYSYGVNSTEKGDLSSESTVSRIRTEHFPLTLESARPSHTSQYLCASSVRSQGGGELFFGEGSRLTVL.

V usage is TRBV18 and J usage is TRBJ2-4; a weak D match, TRBD2 (5 bases). V was trimmed by 2 bases and J by 13 bases, leaving 24 bases between them. The CDR3 runs 16 residues. Germline-derived CDR1 and CDR2 are KGHSH and LQKENI. The CDR3 coding sequence is TGTGCCAGCTCACCAGAGTCTCAGACTACCGCAGACGGGCAGTACTTC. Amino acids: CASSPESQTTADGQYF.